These 19 T cell receptor beta chains came from one sample sequenced in a study of post-analysis software for immune sequencing data. Points from the study as a whole: Among roughly five TRBV segments more frequent in patients than controls were TRBV5-6, TRBV5-1 and TRBV20-1.

TCR beta libraries were prepared from cDNA with unique molecular identifiers. MiXCR, applied by TCRdb to the PCR reads, yields one record per CDR3 protein. The data contain hundreds of thousands of distinct CDR3 sequences, roughly three fifths of them seen just once; the ten biggest clones take up 11%. For these receptors, no antigen is known. Source material: blood. The receptors come from a girl aged 2 to 9 with multiple sclerosis.

The chain uses TRBV12-3 or TRBV12-4 and TRBJ1-5; tentatively, D is TRBD1 (5 bases). The CDR3 is 15 amino acids. V gave up 4 bases and J gave up 1 base, with 11 bases separating them. For the CDR3, the DNA is TGTGCCAGCAGTTGGGACGGTAGAAGCAATCAGCCCCAGCATTTT. It specifies CASSWDGRSNQPQHF.

With regard to this clonotype: The junction shows a germline mismatch at one end, possibly a read error. The V and J genes are TRBV27 and TRBJ2-2, with 13 bases that match TRBD2. The CDR3 has 17 residues. Germline V gene data show CDR1 as MNHEY and CDR2 as SMNVEV (reference sequence). CDR3 amino acids: CASGLLTSGGSTGELFF. The CDR3 region has the DNA TGTGCCAGCGGTTTATTGACTAGCGGGGGGAGCACCGGGGAGCTGTTTTTT.

The V and J genes are TRBV5-1 and TRBJ2-1, with a weak D call TRBD2 (5 bases). The J call may be in error: the DNA end matches TRBJ2-7 better. CDR3 size: 15 residues. Per germline, CDR1 SGHRS and CDR2 YFSETQ. The CDR3 loop is CASTGNGNAYNEQYF. The CDR3 bases are TGCGCCAGCACGGGAAACGGGAACGCCTACAATGAGCAGTACTTC.

The chain uses TRBV5-1 and TRBJ1-1; 7 bases are shared with TRBD1. After removal of 2 bases from V and 2 bases from J, the junction contained 9 bases not matched to a gene. Germline V CDR1 and CDR2: SGHRS, YFSETQ. The CDR3 contains 16 residues. CDR3: CASSFREGAKNTEAFF. CDR3 DNA: TGCGCCAGCAGCTTCAGGGAGGGGGCGAAAAACACTGAAGCTTTCTTT. Complete variable domain (other parts from reference TRBV5-1 and TRBJ1-1): KAGVTQTPRYLIKTRGQQVTLSCSPISGHRSVSWYQQTPGQGLQFLFEYFSETQRNKGNFPGRFSGRQFSNSRSEMNVSTLELGDSALYLCASSFREGAKNTEAFFGQGTRLTVV.

This clonotype has just a few counts. V is TRBV6-1 and J is TRBJ2-6, with 11 bases lining up with TRBD1. There are 17 residues in the CDR3. Losses at the gene ends were 5 bases for V and 1 base for J; bases not matched to a gene: 4. Germline V CDR1 and CDR2: MNHNS, SASEGT. The CDR3 here is CASSQGQGGSGANVLTF. CDR3 nucleotides: TGTGCCAGCAGTCAGGGACAGGGGGGTTCTGGGGCCAACGTCCTGACTTTC.

This rearrangement joins TRBV10-3 to TRBJ2-4, with 8 bases that match TRBD1. Trimming took 3 bases from V and 2 from J; bases not matched to a gene: 0. CDR1 is ENHRY, CDR2 SYGVKD, per germline. The CDR3 loop spans 14 amino acids. CDR3 nucleotides: TGTGCCATCAGTGACAGGGGGCCCAAAAACATTCAGTACTTC. Its protein product is CAISDRGPKNIQYF.

The V gene is TRBV6-5, the J gene TRBJ2-1; 10 positions agree with TRBD2. Losses at the gene ends were 3 bases for V and 9 bases for J; bases not matched to a gene: 2. The CDR3 consists of 13 residues. Germline V gives CDR1 MNHEY, CDR2 SVGAGI. CDR3 coding DNA: TGTGCCAGCAGTTATAGGACTAGCGGTGAGCAGTTCTTC. Its protein product is CASSYRTSGEQFF.

The CDR3 region is CASSVGSGEENEQFF. CDR3 DNA sequence: TGTGCCAGCAGTGTCGGTAGCGGGGAGGAGAATGAGCAGTTCTTC. The chain joins TRBV12-3 or TRBV12-4 to TRBJ2-1, with 8 bases identical to TRBD2. The CDR3 is 15 residues long. V lost 5 bases, J lost 7 bases, and 10 bases stayed unmatched.

This chain connects TRBV6-5 to TRBJ2-5; 9 bases line up with TRBD2. CDR3 length equals 13 residues. CDR1 and CDR2 from the germline V gene are MNHEY and SVGAGI. Trimming took 4 bases from V and 6 from J; bases not matched to a gene: 3. The CDR3 loop is CASSCGGGKTQYF. In DNA, the CDR3 is TGTGCCAGCAGTTGCGGGGGGGGAAAGACCCAGTACTTC.

The chain has TRBV4-3 and TRBJ2-3; TRBD1 aligns across 9 bases. The germline CDR1 and CDR2 sequences are LGHNA and YSLEER. Trimming at V came to 4 bases and at J to 5 bases, leaving 7 bases not matched to a gene. The CDR3 runs 15 residues. CDR3 sequence reads: CASSLLQDRGDTQYF. In DNA form, the CDR3 reads TGCGCCAGCAGCCTACTCCAGGACAGGGGAGATACGCAGTATTTT.

This chain links TRBV7-2 with TRBJ1-2, with D possibly matching TRBD1 (5 bases). Trimming removed 6 bases at V and 4 bases at J, with 15 bases between. The CDR3 is 14 residues long. Germline lookup yields CDR1 SGHTA and CDR2 FQGNSA. CDR3 in amino acids: CASRESGQSYGYTF. The CDR3 nucleotides are TGTGCCAGCAGAGAGTCGGGGCAGTCCTATGGCTACACCTTC.

The chain employs TRBV7-2 and TRBJ2-5, with 12 bases identical to TRBD2. Unmatched junction bases numbered 0, after V lost 0 bases and J lost 1 base. There are 16 residues in the CDR3. Germline CDR1 SGHTA, CDR2 FQGNSA. CDR3 in DNA: TGTGCCAGCAGCTTAGCGACTAGCGGGGGCCAAGAGACCCAGTACTTC. Its translation: CASSLATSGGQETQYF.

In DNA, the CDR3 is TGTGCCATCAGCACCGGGACAGGGGGTTCTTGGAACACCGGGGAGCTGTTTTTT. Translating it yields CAISTGTGGSWNTGELFF. The chain combines TRBV10-3 with TRBJ2-2; 11 bases agree with TRBD1. CDR1 is ENHRY and CDR2 is SYGVKD in the germline V gene. Unmatched junction bases numbered 10, after V lost 6 bases and J lost 1 base. CDR3 length equals 18 residues.

The rearrangement links TRBV4-3 to TRBJ2-1, with a possible D match to TRBD2 (6 bases). From germline, CDR1 is LGHNA and CDR2 YSLEER. This CDR3 is built from 16 residues. Trimming removed 4 bases from V and 3 bases from J, with 16 bases in between. DNA for the CDR3: TGCGCCAGCAGCCCGGGGACGTGGGGGGTCTACAATGAGCAGTTCTTC. Residues: CASSPGTWGVYNEQFF.

The chain carries TRBV29-1 and TRBJ2-3; 7 bases line up with TRBD2. Trimming removed 5 bases from V and 6 bases from J; junction bases left unmatched: 8. The CDR3 runs to 13 residues. CDR1 is SQVTM, CDR2 ANQGSEA, per germline. DNA of the CDR3: TGCAGCGTTTACAGCGGGGCCCAGGATACGCAGTATTTT. Its protein is CSVYSGAQDTQYF.

This clonotype turned up a few times. The gene calls are TRBV6-2 or TRBV6-3 and TRBJ2-3; no reliable D call. The CDR3 spans 12 residues. The V and J ends lost 6 bases and 0 bases respectively, with 4 bases between them. Germline V lookup: CDR1 MNHEY, CDR2 SVGEGT. The CDR3 protein is CASRLSTDTQYF. CDR3 DNA: TGTGCCAGCAGACTCAGCACAGATACGCAGTATTTT.

This clonotype was found once. The V and J genes are TRBV20-1 and TRBJ2-3; D may be TRBD1 (5 bases). Germline lookup yields CDR1 DFQATT and CDR2 SNEGSKA (reference sequence). The length of the CDR3 is 13 residues. V lost 6 bases and J lost 4, with 14 bases in between. As DNA, the CDR3 is TGCAGTGCCCGGCGACAGAATGCAGATACGCAGTATTTT. Protein: CSARRQNADTQYF.

The rearrangement uses TRBV20-1 and TRBJ2-7; the match to TRBD2 covers 11 bases. Per germline, CDR1 DFQATT and CDR2 SNEGSKA (reference sequence). After removal of 6 bases from V and 0 bases from J, the junction contained 19 bases not matched to a gene. The CDR3 is made up of 19 amino acids. In DNA form, the CDR3 reads TGCAGTGCCCTCGCTTCTGGGACTAGCGGCCCCTCTAGCTCCTACGAGCAGTACTTC. This translates into CSALASGTSGPSSSYEQYF.

This clonotype was counted a few times. The genes are TRBV25-1 and TRBJ2-3; D unclear. Per germline, CDR1 MGHDK and CDR2 SYGVNS. This CDR3 contains 13 residues. Trimming pared 5 bases from V and 2 bases from J, leaving 8 bases between. CDR3 sequence: CASSSFTTDTQYF. The CDR3 region has the DNA TGTGCCAGCAGTAGCTTCACCACAGATACGCAGTATTTT.